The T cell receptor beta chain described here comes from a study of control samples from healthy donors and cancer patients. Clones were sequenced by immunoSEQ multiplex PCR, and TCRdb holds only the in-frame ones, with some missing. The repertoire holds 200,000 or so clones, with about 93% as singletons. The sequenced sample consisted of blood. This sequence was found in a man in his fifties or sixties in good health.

DNA for the CDR3: TGTGCCAGCAGCTTAGGAGAAAAGGAGACAGGGGGCTTCTATGGCTACACCTTC. Encoded protein: CASSLGEKETGGFYGYTF. The genes are TRBV11-3 and TRBJ1-2, with 10 bases lining up with TRBD1. CDR1 is SGHNT, CDR2 YENEEA, per germline. The CDR3 is made up of 18 amino acids. V lost 1 base and J lost 4; bases outside the gene matches: 12.